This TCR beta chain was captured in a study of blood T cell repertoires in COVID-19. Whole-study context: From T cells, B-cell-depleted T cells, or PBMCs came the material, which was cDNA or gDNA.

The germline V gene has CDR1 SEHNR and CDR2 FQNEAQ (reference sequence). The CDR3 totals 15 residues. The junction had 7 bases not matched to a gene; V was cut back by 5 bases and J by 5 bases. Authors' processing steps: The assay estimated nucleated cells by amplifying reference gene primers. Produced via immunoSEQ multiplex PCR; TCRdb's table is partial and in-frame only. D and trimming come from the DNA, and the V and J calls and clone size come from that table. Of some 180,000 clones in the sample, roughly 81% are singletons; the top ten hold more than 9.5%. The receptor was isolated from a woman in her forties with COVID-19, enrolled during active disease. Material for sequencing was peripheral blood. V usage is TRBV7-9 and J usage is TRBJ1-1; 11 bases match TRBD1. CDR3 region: CASSRRTGGATEAFF. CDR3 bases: TGTGCCAGCAGCAGGAGGACAGGGGGCGCGACTGAAGCTTTCTTT.